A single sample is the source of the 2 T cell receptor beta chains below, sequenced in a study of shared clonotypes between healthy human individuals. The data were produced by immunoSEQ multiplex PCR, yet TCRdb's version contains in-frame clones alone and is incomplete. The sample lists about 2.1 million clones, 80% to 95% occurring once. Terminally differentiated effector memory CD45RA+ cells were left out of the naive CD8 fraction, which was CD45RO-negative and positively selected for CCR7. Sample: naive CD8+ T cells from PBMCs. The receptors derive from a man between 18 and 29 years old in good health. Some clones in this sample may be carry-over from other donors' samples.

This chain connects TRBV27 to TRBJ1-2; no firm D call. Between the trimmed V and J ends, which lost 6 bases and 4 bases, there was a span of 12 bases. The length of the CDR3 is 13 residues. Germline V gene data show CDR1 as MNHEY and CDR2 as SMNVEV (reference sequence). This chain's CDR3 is CASRLRAGYGYTF. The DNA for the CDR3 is TGTGCCAGCAGACTTAGGGCGGGCTATGGCTACACCTTC.

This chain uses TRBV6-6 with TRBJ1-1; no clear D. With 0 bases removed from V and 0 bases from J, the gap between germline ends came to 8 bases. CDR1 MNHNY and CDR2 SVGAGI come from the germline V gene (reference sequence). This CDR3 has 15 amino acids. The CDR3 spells CASSYSEGMNTEAFF. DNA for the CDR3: TGTGCCAGCAGTTACTCAGAGGGAATGAACACTGAAGCTTTCTTT.